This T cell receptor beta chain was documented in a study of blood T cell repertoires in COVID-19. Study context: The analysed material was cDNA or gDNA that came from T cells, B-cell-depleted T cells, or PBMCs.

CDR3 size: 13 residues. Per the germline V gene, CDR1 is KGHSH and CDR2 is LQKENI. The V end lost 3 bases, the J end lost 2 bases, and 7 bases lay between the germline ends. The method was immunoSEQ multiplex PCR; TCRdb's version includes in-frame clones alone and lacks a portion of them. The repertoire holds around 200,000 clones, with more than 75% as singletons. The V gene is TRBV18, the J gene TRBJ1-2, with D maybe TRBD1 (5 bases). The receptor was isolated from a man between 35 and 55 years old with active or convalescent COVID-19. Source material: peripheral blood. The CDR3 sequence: CASSPRENYGYTF. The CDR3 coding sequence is TGTGCCAGCTCACCCAGGGAAAACTATGGCTACACCTTC. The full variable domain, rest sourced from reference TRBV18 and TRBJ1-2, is NAGVMQNPRHLVRRRGQEARLRCSPMKGHSHVYWYRQLPEEGLKFMVYLQKENIIDESGMPKERFSAEFPKEGPSILRIQQVVRGDSAAYFCASSPRENYGYTFGSGTRLTVV.